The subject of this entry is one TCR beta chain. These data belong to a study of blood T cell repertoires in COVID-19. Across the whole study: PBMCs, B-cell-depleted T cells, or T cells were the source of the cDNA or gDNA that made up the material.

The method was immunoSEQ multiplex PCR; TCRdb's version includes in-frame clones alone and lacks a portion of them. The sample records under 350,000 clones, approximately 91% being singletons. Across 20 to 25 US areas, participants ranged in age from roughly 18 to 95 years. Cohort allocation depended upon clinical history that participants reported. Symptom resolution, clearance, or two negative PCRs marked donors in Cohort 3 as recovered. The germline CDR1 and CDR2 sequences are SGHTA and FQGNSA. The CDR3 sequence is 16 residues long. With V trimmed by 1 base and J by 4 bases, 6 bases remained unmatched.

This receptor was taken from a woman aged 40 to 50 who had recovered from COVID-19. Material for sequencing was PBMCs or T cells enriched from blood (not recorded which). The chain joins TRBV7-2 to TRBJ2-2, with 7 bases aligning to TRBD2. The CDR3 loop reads CASSLVGEGRTGELFF. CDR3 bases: TGTGCCAGCAGCTTAGTGGGGGAGGGGCGCACCGGGGAGCTGTTTTTT.